Listed below are T cell receptor beta chains from one sample, sequenced in a study of cytomegalovirus exposure and HLA in healthy donors. Using immunoSEQ multiplex PCR, the repertoire was profiled, and TCRdb retains in-frame clones only, with some absent. The specimen's table records about 200,000 clones. Sequenced: PBMCs. Source of these receptors: a girl aged 2-10 years in good health and CMV-seropositive. The CDR3 runs from the conserved cysteine through the conserved F or W. A D gene is named only where the DNA matches it firmly.

j_gene,len,d_gene,v_gene,CDR3nt,CDR3aa
TRBJ1-5,14,.,TRBV9,TGTGCCAGCAGCGTAGATCCCTCGGGACAGCCCCAGCATTTT,CASSVDPSGQPQHF
TRBJ1-4,15,.,TRBV5-1,TGCGCCAGCAGCTTGGGGCCAGCAACTAATGAAAAACTGTTTTTT,CASSLGPATNEKLFF
TRBJ2-1,15,.,TRBV28,TGTGCCAGCAGTTCTCTGACGGGCTCCTACAATGAGCAGTTCTTC,CASSSLTGSYNEQFF
TRBJ2-1,15,TRBD1,TRBV10-3,TGTGCCATCAGGATACGGACAGGGGGGGAAAATGAGCAGTTCTTC,CAIRIRTGGENEQFF
TRBJ2-7,11,TRBD2,TRBV7-9,TGTGCCAGCAGCCCGGGAGGCGAGCAGTACTTC,CASSPGGEQYF
TRBJ2-5,15,TRBD2,TRBV29-1,TGCAGCGTTCGCCCCGGGACTAGCGGCCAAGAGACCCAGTACTTC,CSVRPGTSGQETQYF
TRBJ2-5,15,.,TRBV6-5,TGTGCCAGCAGTTACTCGTACAGCCCGGGGGAGACCCAGTACTTC,CASSYSYSPGETQYF
TRBJ2-7,13,.,TRBV7-2,TGTGCCAGCAGCTTAGCCACAACTAACGAGCAGTACTTC,CASSLATTNEQYF
TRBJ2-5,15,TRBD2,TRBV5-1,TGCGCCAGCAGCCTCGGGGAGGGACGGCAAGAGACCCAGTACTTC,CASSLGEGRQETQYF
TRBJ2-2,14,.,TRBV25-1,TGTGCCAGCAGGTTGCAGGGGGGTGACGGGGAGCTGTTTTTT,CASRLQGGDGELFF
TRBJ2-7,14,TRBD1,TRBV6-6,TGTGCCAGCAGGGCCCGACAGGGGACCTACGAGCAGTACTTC,CASRARQGTYEQYF
TRBJ2-1,14,.,TRBV9,TGTGCCAGCAGCGTTTGGGAGACGGGCAATGGGCAGTTCTTC,CASSVWETGNGQFF
TRBJ2-1,13,.,TRBV7-9,TGTGCCAGCAGCTTTTCTTACGGCAATGAGCAGTTCTTC,CASSFSYGNEQFF
TRBJ2-7,14,.,TRBV28,TGTGCCAGCAGTTCGGCCGGGACACCCTACGAGCAGTACTTC,CASSSAGTPYEQYF
TRBJ2-7,13,.,TRBV11-3,TGTGCCAGCAGCACCGGGACTTACTACGAGCAGTACTTC,CASSTGTYYEQYF
TRBJ2-7,14,TRBD1,TRBV11-2,TGTGCCAGCAGCTTGGGACAGGCCGCCTACGAGCAGTACTTC,CASSLGQAAYEQYF
TRBJ2-1,13,.,TRBV9,TGTGCCAGCAGCGAGGACTCCCCCAATGAGCAGTTCTTC,CASSEDSPNEQFF
TRBJ2-7,15,.,TRBV6-5,TGTGCCAGCAGTTACGGTTTCGGGAGTGGGTACGAGCAGTACTTC,CASSYGFGSGYEQYF
TRBJ2-7,13,.,TRBV27,TGTGCCAGCAGTTTATCTGGCCCCTACGAGCAGTACTTC,CASSLSGPYEQYF
TRBJ2-1,17,TRBD1,TRBV4-1,TGCGCCAGCAGCCCCGGATCAGGACAGGGGGCCTACAATGAGCAGTTCTTC,CASSPGSGQGAYNEQFF
TRBJ1-2,13,.,TRBV7-9,TGTGCCAGCAGCCCAGGGCACAACTATGGCTACACCTTC,CASSPGHNYGYTF
TRBJ2-3,18,TRBD2,TRBV5-6,TGTGCCAGCAGCCCGACTAGCGGGCCATTTTCTAGCACAGATACGCAGTATTTT,CASSPTSGPFSSTDTQYF
TRBJ2-3,15,TRBD2,TRBV7-2,TGTGCCAGCAGCACGGACGGGAGGGCCACCGATACGCAGTATTTT,CASSTDGRATDTQYF
TRBJ2-7,11,.,TRBV2,TGTGCCAGCAGTCGTAGCTCCGAGCAGTACTTC,CASSRSSEQYF
TRBJ1-1,12,.,TRBV10-3,TGTGCCATCAGGACAGAGAACACTGAAGCTTTCTTT,CAIRTENTEAFF
TRBJ1-5,12,.,TRBV28,TGTGCCATCGATGGGGGGAATCAGCCCCAGCATTTT,CAIDGGNQPQHF
TRBJ2-7,17,TRBD2,TRBV4-1,TGCGCCAGCAGCCAACCAACCCTAGCGGGAGACACCTACGAGCAGTACTTC,CASSQPTLAGDTYEQYF
TRBJ2-2,14,TRBD1,TRBV7-8,TGTGCCAGCAGCTTGACAGGGGGTCCCGGGGAGCTGTTTTTT,CASSLTGGPGELFF